This T cell receptor beta chain appears in the sequencing data of a study of T cell repertoires in ileal Crohn's disease (dated by TCRdb to the late 2010s). Regarding the study in general: The median duration of disease was approximately 8.5 years, and at the time of surgery less than 40% of patients were active smokers. Surgery was performed for a complication in all patients, with stricturing disease in roughly 61% and penetrating disease in 39%. Roughly half of the patients were given postoperative therapy, with 15 to 20 on anti-TNF agents and about a dozen on thiopurines. The TCR repertoire was analysed in 55 to 70 patients with Crohn's disease drawn from a prospective multicentre cohort. The study was conducted in parallel with a multicentre cohort that was designed to identify predictors of early endoscopic recurrence following ileocolonic resection. Endoscopic postoperative recurrence was defined as a Rutgeerts score above i0. The study sequenced about 180 mucosal samples from around 57 patients, taken at several locations on the surgical specimen and at postoperative endoscopy.

Study-level results and caveats: Higher percentages of high-frequency clones at the time of surgery were linked to endoscopic recurrence, and every patient with clonality above 26.8% (18/57) had recurrence. Sorted CD8 T cells carried more high-frequency clones than CD4 T cells, suggesting mucosal expansions were mainly CD8. A significantly higher proportion of clonal expansions was observed in active smokers at surgery than in non-smokers (approximately 28% vs 17%, p=0.02). Only a subgroup of patients, of unstated size, had mucosal CD4 and CD8 T cells sorted and sequenced.

To be eligible, patients had to be adults with ileal or ileocolonic Crohn's disease and an indication for ileocolonic resection. Whole ileal mucosal biopsies were stored frozen at -80°C before DNA extraction. Genomic DNA was extracted from frozen whole biopsies with a TRizol-based method and quantified on a NanoDrop 2000 spectrophotometer. For commercial TCRB immunosequencing, around 500 nanograms of biopsy DNA were submitted for each sample. Adaptive Biotechnology amplified CDR3 regions from genomic DNA with a two-step multiplex PCR that controlled for amplification bias. Primers covering every V and J gene segment were used in the first PCR, while barcodes and Illumina adapters were added in the second PCR. CDR3 libraries were sequenced on an Illumina instrument. Per the original workflow: Vendor-provided pipelines were combined with custom analysis of raw data in R/Bioconductor under R version 3.3.0. Clonality, which ranges from 0 to 1, was calculated as the inverse of the normalised Shannon entropy across all productive clones. High-frequency clones were defined as the repertoire share of the top 100 clones, retaining only clones passing a 95% confidence test. Overlap between samples was measured with the Morisita-Horn index, while repertoire diversity was measured with the Simpson index. TCRdb retrieved this table from immuneACCESS and kept in-frame rearrangements only. Not all clones are present; in checked studies, unresolved V genes account for under half, and no reason is known for the remainder. V and J calls and clone size are copied from that table; D and trimming were computed from the DNA. This sample comprises thousands of clones, about 79% of them detected only once. 8.1% of the sample is held by the ten biggest clonotypes.

Notes on this clone: Its target antigen remains unknown. Base quality data are lacking; no much larger clone is found one base away.

This sequence originates from an adult with Crohn's disease. The material sequenced was ileal tissue.

CDR3 sequence: CASSFSALKNIQYF. The nucleotides read TGTGCCAGCAGTTTCAGCGCACTCAAAAACATTCAGTACTTC. The V and J genes are TRBV27 and TRBJ2-4, with no confident D gene call. Taken from the germline V gene (reference sequence), the CDR1 and CDR2 loops are MNHEY and SMNVEV. The V end loses 3 bases and the J end loses 3 bases, and a stretch of 9 bases separates them. The CDR3 holds 14 amino acids from the cysteine to the phenylalanine. Left in the record is the CDR3 DNA by itself, 42 bases read in frame from the first base.